Given below is one TCR beta chain in context. No antigen is known for it. Per-nucleotide qualities are absent, and no much larger clonotype sits a single base away. The record originates from a study of blood T cell repertoires in COVID-19 (dated by TCRdb to about 2020). Study-level background: Samples covering the acute and convalescent phases of COVID-19 were provided by collaborators in the United States, Italy and Spain. The prospective study material was composed of cDNA or gDNA derived from T cells, B-cell-depleted T cells, or PBMCs. Subjects who had been exposed to COVID-19, were actively infected with it, or had recovered from it provided the deeply sampled blood TCRbeta repertoires that made up the dataset. The repertoires were released in a freely available public database intended as a resource for research on the immune response to SARS-CoV-2. Samples were obtained from the ongoing ImmuneRACE study (first 160 participants) and from 1,254 subjects provided by 6 global collaborators. A de-identified subject ID, COVID-19 status, age in years and sex were almost always included in the sample metadata. Where available, HLA class I and class II types were obtained from metadata supplied by the sample provider rather than from assay-based typing.

Study-level results and caveats: How much clinical and demographic metadata was included differed by source and by participant, and the metadata was provided uncurated.

The immunoSEQ Assay, a bias-controlled multiplex PCR, was used to amplify TCRbeta CDR3 regions from genomic DNA. Per the authors' processing: Within the assay, amplification of reference gene primers was used to estimate how many nucleated cells each sample contained. To quantify the absolute abundance of each unique TCRbeta CDR3 rearrangement, sequence reads were collapsed and filtered. For each sample, productive Simpson clonality was calculated as the square root of Simpson's diversity index across productive rearrangements. TCRdb carries this immuneACCESS record with in-frame sequences only. Its versions omit some clonotypes, under half of them owing to an unresolved V gene in the studies checked, with the rest unexplained. V and J calls and clone size are as listed in that table; D and trimming were resolved from the DNA. The sample includes around 16,000 clones, with about 87% observed a single time. The top ten clones comprise about an eighth of the sample.

The collaborating institutions used their own protocols to collect whole blood in K2EDTA tubes. For TCRbeta analysis, collaborators shipped samples in one of three forms: frozen whole blood, isolated PBMCs, or DNA extracted from either of those sample types. The germline V gene encodes CDR1 LGHNA and CDR2 YNFKEQ. V loses 2 bases, J loses 7 bases, and the germline ends lie 12 bases apart. CDR3 length: 15 amino acids, cysteine to phenylalanine. Only CDR3 DNA remains: 45 bases, in frame from the first base. What was sequenced was peripheral blood. This sequence was found in a human donor in a cohort sampled during active COVID-19. The chain couples TRBV4-2 to TRBJ1-6, with TRBD1 as a weak D call on 5 bases. The CDR3 here reads CASSQRAGWNSPLHF. The DNA sequence is given as TGTGCCAGCAGCCAACGGGCAGGGTGGAATTCACCCCTCCACTTT.